This T cell receptor (beta chain) originates from a study of prognosis after radiotherapy for stage I lung cancer (dated by TCRdb to about 2021). At the level of the whole study: Between April 2018 and 2019, 20 or so stage I NSCLC patients were enrolled in Nanjing, China. The patients included fourteen who had newly diagnosed primary stage I lung tumors, along with roughly 5 others who had oligometastatic NSCLC after their primary tumor had been surgically resected. Every patient was regarded as medically inoperable, because of comorbidities in some 13 cases and refusal of surgery in 6 or 7 cases. The cohort comprised roughly 13 men and a handful of women with a median age of almost 75 years, ranging from roughly 50 to 84 years. On tumor histology, twelve patients had adenocarcinoma and several had squamous cell carcinoma. Image-guided IMRT or VMAT was used to deliver SBRT in 3 to 5 fractions at a biologically effective dose of at least 100 Gy. No patient received concurrent therapy alongside SBRT. Distant metastases were developed by four of the 19 patients after SBRT, at a median of about 7 months, whereas no significant progression was observed in the other 15 patients. This study profiled peripheral blood TCR beta repertoires from stage I NSCLC patients before and after stereotactic body radiotherapy and linked the repertoires to distant failure. The study took one blood sample before SBRT and one after SBRT from each of roughly 19 patients and sequenced all 38 samples.

Overall results and qualifications from the work: The study was limited by the small cohort and short follow-up, and independent validation of the study findings is required. TRBV and TRBJ usage frequencies reportedly differed by metastasis status, in two V genes at baseline and in several V and two J genes after SBRT. Tumor specificity of expanded TCR clones was not determined. None of the reported P values were adjusted for multiple comparisons. Post-SBRT Shannon entropy and its change from baseline were lower in patients who developed distant metastases; baseline Shannon entropy was not associated with metastases. After SBRT, the number of unique TCR clones decreased (median around 10,000 before versus 6,000 to 7,500 after; Wilcoxon paired P=0.011).

This clonotype was seen repeatedly, ten times or more. This receptor's antigen is unknown. No qualities accompany the bases; no much larger clone lies one base away. Relative to germline, V is 2 bases shorter and J is 2 bases shorter, with 5 bases between their ends. Reading the germline V gene (reference sequence) gives CDR1 DFQATT and CDR2 SNEGSKA. The CDR3 numbers 12 residues from cysteine through phenylalanine. The retained sequence is limited to the CDR3, 36 bases, with the frame set at the first base. The TCR beta CDR3 region was amplified from genomic DNA by two rounds of multiplex PCR. The first PCR round used primers specific to each TRBV and TRBJ gene, with sequences filed in Chinese patent CN105087789A. The second PCR round used universal primers. The Roche High Pure PCR Template Preparation Kit was used to extract genomic DNA from frozen PBMCs. Paired-end sequencing with 151 bp reads was performed on the libraries using an Illumina HiSeq 3000. The authors' analysis ran thus. CutAdapt was used to discard raw reads that did not contain the multiplex PCR primer sequences. High-quality paired reads were merged into contigs with PEAR. By aligning each contig to reference sequences, MiXCR assigned the TRB V, D and J gene segments to that contig. CDR3 sequences were clustered by base quality and sequence similarity to remove sequencing errors. Shannon entropy, normalized by the natural log of the productive TCR sequence number, served as the measure of diversity. Clonality was defined as one minus Shannon entropy divided by the natural log of the number of unique clonotypes. The Youden index of ROC curves was used to select progression-free survival cut-offs for repertoire metrics, and analyses were performed in R 3.5.3. TCRdb passed the public sequencing reads through fastp at Q25 and MiXCR, retaining productive beta sequences. For every CDR3 protein sequence, its rows merge into one entry that carries the most common genes and DNA. These V and J calls originate from TCRdb's pipeline instead of the authors' own analysis. Counted in this sample were under 55,000 distinct CDR3 sequences; around a third of them appeared once. The leading ten clones occupy roughly 8.3% of the sample.

No patient had a history of other malignancies or prior chemotherapy or radiotherapy, and all had node-negative disease on CT and PET/CT. At each of two time points, approximately 6 milliliters of peripheral venous blood were collected in EDTA tubes. PBMCs were isolated by Ficoll-Paque Plus density-gradient centrifugation. Samples were stored at -80°C immediately after collection until analysis. The TCR sequence derives from a donor over 45 with non-small cell lung cancer. Here the sequenced sample was PBMCs, taken before or after stereotactic body radiation therapy (not recorded which). The chain employs TRBV20-1 and TRBJ2-3; no D gene can be assigned with confidence. In nucleotide form, the sequence is TGCAGTGCTAGACAAACCACAGATACGCAGTATTTT. This is translated as CSARQTTDTQYF.